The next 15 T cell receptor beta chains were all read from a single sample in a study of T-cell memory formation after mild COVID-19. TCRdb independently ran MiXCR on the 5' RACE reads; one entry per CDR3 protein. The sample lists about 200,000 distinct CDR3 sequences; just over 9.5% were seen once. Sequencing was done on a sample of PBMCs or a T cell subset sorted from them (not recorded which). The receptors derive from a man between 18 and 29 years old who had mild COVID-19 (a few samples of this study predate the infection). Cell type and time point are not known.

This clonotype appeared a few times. Here the CDR3 reads CASGRLNTEAFF. CDR3 nucleotide sequence: TGTGCCAGCGGTCGCTTGAACACTGAAGCTTTCTTT. The chain combines TRBV12-3 or TRBV12-4 with TRBJ1-1; D call uncertain. The V gene lost 8 bases and the J gene lost 0 bases, with 7 bases spanning the gap. This CDR3 has 12 amino acids.

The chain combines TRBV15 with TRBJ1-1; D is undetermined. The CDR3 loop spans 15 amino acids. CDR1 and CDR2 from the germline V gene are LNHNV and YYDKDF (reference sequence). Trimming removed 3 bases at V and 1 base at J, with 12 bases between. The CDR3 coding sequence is TGTGCCACCAGCAGGTTTCTGGGCGGGAACACTGAAGCTTTCTTT. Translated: CATSRFLGGNTEAFF.

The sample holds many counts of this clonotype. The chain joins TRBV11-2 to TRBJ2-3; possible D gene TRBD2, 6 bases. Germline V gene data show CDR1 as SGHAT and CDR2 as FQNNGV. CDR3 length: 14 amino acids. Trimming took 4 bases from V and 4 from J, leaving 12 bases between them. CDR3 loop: CASSSREFPDTQYF. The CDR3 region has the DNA TGTGCCAGCAGCTCCCGGGAGTTCCCAGATACGCAGTATTTT.

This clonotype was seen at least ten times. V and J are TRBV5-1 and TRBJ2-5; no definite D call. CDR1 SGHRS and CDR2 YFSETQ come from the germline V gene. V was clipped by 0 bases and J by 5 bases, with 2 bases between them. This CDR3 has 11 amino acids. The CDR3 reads CASSLAETQYF. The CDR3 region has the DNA TGCGCCAGCAGCTTGGCTGAGACCCAGTACTTC.

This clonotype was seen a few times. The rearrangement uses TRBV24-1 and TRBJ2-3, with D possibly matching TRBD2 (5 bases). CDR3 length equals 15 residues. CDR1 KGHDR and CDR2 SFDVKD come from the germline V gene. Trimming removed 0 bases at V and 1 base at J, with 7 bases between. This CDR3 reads CATSDLGSGTDTQYF. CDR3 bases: TGTGCCACCAGTGATTTGGGGAGTGGCACAGATACGCAGTATTTT.

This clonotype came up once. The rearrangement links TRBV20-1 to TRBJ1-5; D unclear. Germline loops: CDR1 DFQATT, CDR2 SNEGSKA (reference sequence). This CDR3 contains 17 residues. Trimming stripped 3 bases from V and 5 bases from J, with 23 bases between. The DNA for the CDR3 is TGCAGTGCTAGGCCCCACGGAGCAGAAGTGCACGATCAGCCCCAGCATTTT. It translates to CSARPHGAEVHDQPQHF.

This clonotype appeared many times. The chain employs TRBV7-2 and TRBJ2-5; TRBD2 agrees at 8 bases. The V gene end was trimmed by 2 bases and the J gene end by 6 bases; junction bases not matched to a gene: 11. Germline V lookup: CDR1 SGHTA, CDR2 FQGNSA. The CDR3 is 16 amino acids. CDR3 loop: CASSLNSGVTSKTQYF. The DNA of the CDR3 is TGTGCCAGCAGCTTAAATAGCGGGGTGACTTCGAAGACCCAGTACTTC.

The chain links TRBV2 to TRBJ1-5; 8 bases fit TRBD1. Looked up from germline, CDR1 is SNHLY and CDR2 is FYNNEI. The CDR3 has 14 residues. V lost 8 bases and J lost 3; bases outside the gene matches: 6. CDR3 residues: CASARDRNNQPQHF. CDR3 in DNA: TGTGCCAGCGCCCGGGACAGGAACAATCAGCCCCAGCATTTT.

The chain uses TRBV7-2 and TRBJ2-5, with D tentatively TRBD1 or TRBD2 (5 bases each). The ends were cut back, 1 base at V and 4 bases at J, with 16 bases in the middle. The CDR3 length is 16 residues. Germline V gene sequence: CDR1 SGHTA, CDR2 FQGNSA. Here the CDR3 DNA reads TGTGCCAGCAGCTTAGTTGGGACGCAAAAAGTAGAGACCCAGTACTTC. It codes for CASSLVGTQKVETQYF.

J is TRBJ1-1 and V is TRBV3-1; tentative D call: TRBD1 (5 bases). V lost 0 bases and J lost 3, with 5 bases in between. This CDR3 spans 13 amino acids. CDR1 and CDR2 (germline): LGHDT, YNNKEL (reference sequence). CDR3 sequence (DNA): TGTGCCAGCAGCCAAGAGGGGCACACTGAAGCTTTCTTT. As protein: CASSQEGHTEAFF.

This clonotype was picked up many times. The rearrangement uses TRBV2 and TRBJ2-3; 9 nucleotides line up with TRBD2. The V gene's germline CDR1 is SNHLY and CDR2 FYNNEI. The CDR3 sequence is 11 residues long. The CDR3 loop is CGGGVTDTQYF. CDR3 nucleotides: TGTGGCGGGGGGGTCACAGATACGCAGTATTTT.

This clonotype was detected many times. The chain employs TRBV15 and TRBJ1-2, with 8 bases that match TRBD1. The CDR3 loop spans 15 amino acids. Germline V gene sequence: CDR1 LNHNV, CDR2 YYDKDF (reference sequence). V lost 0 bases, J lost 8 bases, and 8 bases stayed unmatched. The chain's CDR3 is CATSREAQGADGYTF. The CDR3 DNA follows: TGTGCCACCAGCAGAGAGGCGCAGGGGGCTGACGGCTACACCTTC.

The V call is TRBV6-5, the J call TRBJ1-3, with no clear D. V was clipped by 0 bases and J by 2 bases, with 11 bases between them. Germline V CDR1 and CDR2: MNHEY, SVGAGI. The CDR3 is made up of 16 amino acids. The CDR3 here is CASSYSAARAGNTIYF. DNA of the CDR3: TGTGCCAGCAGTTACTCCGCGGCCCGCGCTGGAAACACCATATATTTT.

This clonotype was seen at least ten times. In DNA form, the CDR3 reads TGTGCCAGCTCACCGTCTGGGGGAAGCAATCAGCCCCAGCATTTT. It specifies CASSPSGGSNQPQHF. The chain has TRBV18 and TRBJ1-5; TRBD1 is a possible D gene (5 bases). The CDR3 covers 15 residues. V lost 3 bases and J 1 base, leaving 10 bases between the germline ends. Germline CDR1 reads KGHSH; CDR2 reads LQKENI.

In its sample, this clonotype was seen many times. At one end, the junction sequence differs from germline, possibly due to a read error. The CDR3: CASSLGAGWETQYF. The CDR3 DNA reads as TGTGCTAGCAGCTTAGGCGCAGGGTGGGAGACCCAGTACTTC. The J gene is TRBJ2-5, the V gene TRBV7-7, with D perhaps matching TRBD1 (5 bases). The germline V gene encodes CDR1 SSHAT and CDR2 FNYEAQ (reference sequence). The CDR3 length is 14 residues.